This T cell receptor (beta chain) stems from a study of blood T cell repertoires in COVID-19. Whole-study context: Some COVID-19 samples were acute and others convalescent; all came from the United States, Italy and Spain. In each case, the material was cDNA or gDNA derived from T cells, B-cell-depleted T cells, or PBMCs.

Germline values: CDR1 LGHNA, CDR2 YSLEER. V was shortened by 0 bases and J by 1 base, with 14 bases between the two germline ends. This CDR3 is built from 17 residues. Method: immunoSEQ multiplex PCR; TCRdb's copy keeps in-frame clones and lacks some. The profile shows more than 50,000 clones, over 75% of them singletons. This receptor was obtained from a human donor in a cohort sampled during active COVID-19. The chain couples TRBV4-3 to TRBJ2-3; the D gene is possibly TRBD2 (6 bases). Sequencing was performed on peripheral blood. Written as DNA, the CDR3 is TGCGCCAGCAGCCAAGATATGGCGGGACCTCGCACAGATACGCAGTATTTT. Encoded protein: CASSQDMAGPRTDTQYF.